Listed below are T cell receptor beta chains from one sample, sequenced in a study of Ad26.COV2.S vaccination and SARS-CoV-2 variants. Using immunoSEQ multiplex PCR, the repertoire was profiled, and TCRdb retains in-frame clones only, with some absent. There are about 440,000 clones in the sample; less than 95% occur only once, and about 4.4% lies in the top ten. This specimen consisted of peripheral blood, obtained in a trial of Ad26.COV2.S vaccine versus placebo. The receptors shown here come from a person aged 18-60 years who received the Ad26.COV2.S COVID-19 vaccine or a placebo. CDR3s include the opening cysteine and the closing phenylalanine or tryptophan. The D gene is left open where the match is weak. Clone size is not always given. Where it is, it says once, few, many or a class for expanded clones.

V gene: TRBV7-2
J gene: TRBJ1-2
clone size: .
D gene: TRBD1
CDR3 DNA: TGTGCCAGCAGCTTAGACAGGGGGACTGGCTACACCTTC
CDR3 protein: CASSLDRGTGYTF

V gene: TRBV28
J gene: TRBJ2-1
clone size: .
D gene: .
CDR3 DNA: TGTGCCAGCAGTCTACTCGGACAGAGCTCCTACAATGAGCAGTTCTTC
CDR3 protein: CASSLLGQSSYNEQFF

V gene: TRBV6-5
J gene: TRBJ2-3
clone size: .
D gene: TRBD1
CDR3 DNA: TGTGCCAGCAGTCCAGGGGGCCCTCGGGATACGCAGTATTTT
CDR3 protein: CASSPGGPRDTQYF

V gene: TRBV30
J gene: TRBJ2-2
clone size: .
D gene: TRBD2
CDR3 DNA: TGTGCCTGGAGTTATTTACTAGCGGGAGACACCGGGGAGCTGTTTTTT
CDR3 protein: CAWSYLLAGDTGELFF

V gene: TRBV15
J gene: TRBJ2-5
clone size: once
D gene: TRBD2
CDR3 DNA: TGTGCCACCATATCTAGCGGGAGTTTTTTAGAGACCCAGTACTTC
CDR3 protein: CATISSGSFLETQYF

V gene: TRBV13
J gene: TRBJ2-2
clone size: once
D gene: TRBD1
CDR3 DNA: TGTGCCAGCAGCTTATATACAGGGGCCACCGGGGAGCTGTTTTTT
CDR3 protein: CASSLYTGATGELFF

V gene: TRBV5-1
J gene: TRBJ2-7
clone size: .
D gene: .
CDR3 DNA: TGCGCCAGCAGCTTGACCGGTGACAGGTCCCTCAATTACGAGCAGTACTTC
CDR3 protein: CASSLTGDRSLNYEQYF

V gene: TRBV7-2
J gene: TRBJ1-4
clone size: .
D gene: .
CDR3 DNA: TGTGCCAGCAGCTTAGCGGGAGGGGGTCTACTTGTAACTAATGAAAAACTGTTTTTT
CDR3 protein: CASSLAGGGLLVTNEKLFF

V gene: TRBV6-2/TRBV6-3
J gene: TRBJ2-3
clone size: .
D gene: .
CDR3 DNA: TGTGCCAGCAGTAGGTCTGCCACAGATACGCAGTATTTT
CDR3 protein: CASSRSATDTQYF

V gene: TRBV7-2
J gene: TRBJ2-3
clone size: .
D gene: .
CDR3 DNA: TGTGCCAGCAGCTTTGGGCAGGGCACAGATACGCAGTATTTT
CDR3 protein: CASSFGQGTDTQYF

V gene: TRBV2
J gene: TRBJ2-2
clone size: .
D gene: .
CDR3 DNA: TGTGCCAGCAGTGTAGGGGGAAACACCGGGGAGCTGTTTTTT
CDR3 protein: CASSVGGNTGELFF

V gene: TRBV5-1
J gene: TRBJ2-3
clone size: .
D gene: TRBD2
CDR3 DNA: TGCGCCAGCAGCTTGGGGACTAGCTCTTACACAGATACGCAGTATTTT
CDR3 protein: CASSLGTSSYTDTQYF

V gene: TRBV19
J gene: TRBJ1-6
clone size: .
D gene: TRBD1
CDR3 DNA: TGTGCCAGTACCTCAACAGGGGGCGCGTCCTATAATTCACCCCTCCACTTT
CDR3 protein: CASTSTGGASYNSPLHF

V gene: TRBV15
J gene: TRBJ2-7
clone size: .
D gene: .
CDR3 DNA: TGTGCCACCAGCAGAGGTGGGGGGACAGATTCCTACGAGCAGTACTTC
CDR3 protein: CATSRGGGTDSYEQYF